The 16 T cell receptor beta chains given below trace back to one sample, sequenced in a study of control samples from healthy donors and cancer patients. The assay was immunoSEQ multiplex PCR, and TCRdb's table has in-frame clones only and misses some. The data hold fewer than 300,000 clones, with approximately 80% observed a single time. The sequenced sample consisted of PBMCs. These receptors were taken from a woman in her sixties with lung cancer.

The chain combines TRBV6-1 with TRBJ1-2; maybe TRBD1 (6 bases). The CDR3 has 16 residues. Trimming removed 2 bases at V and 5 bases at J, with 18 bases between. Germline assignment: CDR1 MNHNS and CDR2 SASEGT. The CDR3 region has the DNA TGTGCCAGCAGTGAACAAATAACAGGGAAGGGATATGGCTACACCTTC. The encoded protein is CASSEQITGKGYGYTF.

This chain links TRBV6-5 with TRBJ1-1; no definite D call. Trimming shortened V by 7 bases and J by 1 base, and 13 bases separated the two germline ends. There are 14 residues in the CDR3. CDR1 is MNHEY, CDR2 SVGAGI, per germline. CDR3 DNA: TGTGCCAGCATAGTTTGGGAGCGGAACACTGAAGCTTTCTTT. This codes for CASIVWERNTEAFF.

This clone was detected only once. The chain links TRBV5-5 to TRBJ1-5, with D maybe TRBD1 (5 bases). V lost 1 base, J lost 2 bases, and 10 bases lay in between. CDR1 is SGHKS, CDR2 YYEKEE, per germline (reference sequence). The CDR3 extends over 15 amino acids. In nucleotides, the CDR3 is TGTGCCAGCAGCTTGCAGGGAGGCGGCAATCAGCCCCAGCATTTT. Encoded protein: CASSLQGGGNQPQHF.

V and J are TRBV5-1 and TRBJ1-6, with a weak D call TRBD1 (6 bases). V lost 0 bases to trimming and J lost 3 bases, with 10 bases between them. This CDR3 region has 16 residues. Germline lookup yields CDR1 SGHRS and CDR2 YFSETQ. This chain's CDR3 is CASSLAGDVYNSPLHF. The CDR3 region has the DNA TGCGCCAGCAGCTTGGCAGGGGACGTCTATAATTCACCCCTCCACTTT.

The V gene is TRBV7-9, the J gene TRBJ2-5, with TRBD1 identical over 9 bases. In germline, CDR1 is SEHNR, CDR2 FQNEAQ (reference sequence). There are 14 residues in the CDR3. Trimming removed 5 bases from V and 7 bases from J; junction bases left unmatched: 8. The CDR3 nucleotides read TGTGCCAGCAGCCAAACAGGGGGCGAGGTGACCCAGTACTTC. Translating gives CASSQTGGEVTQYF.

The sample holds one count of this clone. J is TRBJ2-3 and V is TRBV9; TRBD1 aligns across 7 bases. Germline trimming cut 0 bases from V and 2 bases from J; bases unmatched to any gene: 9. Germline CDR1 is SGDLS and CDR2 is YYNGEE. This CDR3 region has 17 residues. The CDR3 sequence is CASSVAPAGGNTDTQYF. The CDR3, as DNA: TGTGCCAGCAGCGTAGCTCCTGCAGGGGGTAACACAGATACGCAGTATTTT.

The chain's CDR3 is CASSLGSRNEQFF. The CDR3 nucleotides are TGTGCCAGCAGCTTAGGTAGTAGGAATGAGCAGTTCTTC. The chain joins TRBV11-2 to TRBJ2-1, with no clear D. The V and J ends lost 1 base and 7 bases respectively, with 8 bases between them. The CDR3 contains 13 residues. Germline CDR1 and CDR2: SGHAT and FQNNGV.

The chain joins TRBV28 to TRBJ2-1; 11 nucleotides line up with TRBD2. V was clipped by 5 bases and J by 6 bases; unmatched bases: 9. There are 16 residues in the CDR3. CDR1 is MDHEN, CDR2 SYDVKM, per germline. CDR3 region: CASSRYSGTSGNEQFF. The CDR3 region has the DNA TGTGCCAGCAGTCGCTACTCCGGGACTAGCGGCAATGAGCAGTTCTTC.

The rearrangement joins TRBV10-1 to TRBJ1-1; perhaps TRBD1 as D (6 bases). This CDR3 comprises 15 residues. Trimming left V 6 bases short and J 3 bases short, with 17 bases between. CDR1 and CDR2 from the germline V gene are WNHNN and SYGVQD (reference sequence). CDR3 in DNA: TGCGCCAGCAGGGGACGGGGGGGCCTTGACACTGAAGCTTTCTTT. Amino acid sequence: CASRGRGGLDTEAFF.

The chain employs TRBV2 and TRBJ2-7; D remains unclear. The CDR3 covers 14 residues. V lost 5 bases, J lost 5 bases, and 16 bases lay in between. Germline CDR1 reads SNHLY; CDR2 reads FYNNEI. As DNA, the CDR3 is TGTGCCAGCAGTACCCCTGTCGGAGTCCACGAGCAGTACTTC. It codes for CASSTPVGVHEQYF.

The V and J genes are TRBV18 and TRBJ2-7; no firm D call. V lost 3 bases, J lost 2 bases, and 2 bases lay in between. This CDR3 has 11 amino acids. CDR1 is KGHSH, CDR2 LQKENI, per germline. This CDR3 is CASSPAYEQYF. For the CDR3, the DNA is TGTGCCAGCTCACCTGCCTACGAGCAGTACTTC.

The chain uses TRBV30 and TRBJ1-6; D is undetermined. V was cut by 4 bases and J by 2 bases, with 21 bases left in between. Germline V CDR1 and CDR2: GTSNPN, SVGIG (reference sequence). CDR3 length equals 18 residues. DNA for the CDR3: TGTGCCTGGACAGAATGGAGCCTCGATCAAACCTATAATTCACCCCTCCACTTT. Protein sequence: CAWTEWSLDQTYNSPLHF.

This chain connects TRBV5-1 to TRBJ1-3; a possible D gene is TRBD1 (6 bases). Germline V gene lookup returns CDR1 SGHRS and CDR2 YFSETQ. This CDR3 contains 15 residues. The V and J ends lost 6 bases and 2 bases respectively, with 15 bases between them. The CDR3 nucleotides are TGCGCCAGCATGGTGGACAGCTTAACTGGAAACACCATATATTTT. It codes for CASMVDSLTGNTIYF.

The chain is built from TRBV4-2 and TRBJ2-5; 7 bases line up with TRBD2. Germline V gene sequence: CDR1 LGHNA, CDR2 YNFKEQ. The CDR3 runs 15 residues. Unmatched junction bases numbered 6, after V lost 3 bases and J lost 2 bases. The CDR3 loop is CASSQHSGLQETQYF. CDR3 coding DNA: TGTGCCAGCAGCCAGCATAGCGGGTTGCAAGAGACCCAGTACTTC.

The chain employs TRBV24-1 and TRBJ2-1, with 9 nucleotides matching TRBD1. This CDR3 is 20 amino acids long. The trim removed 3 bases at V and 4 bases at J, leaving 18 bases unmatched. Germline V gene sequence: CDR1 KGHDR, CDR2 SFDVKD. The CDR3 here is CATSDPGTGITSAPYNEQFF. The DNA for the CDR3 is TGTGCCACCAGTGATCCCGGGACAGGGATTACCAGCGCCCCTTACAATGAGCAGTTCTTC.

J is TRBJ1-6 and V is TRBV30, with D unclear. The CDR3 has 12 amino acids. CDR1 GTSNPN and CDR2 SVGIG come from the germline V gene (reference sequence). V gave up 5 bases and J gave up 9 bases, with 11 bases separating them. In nucleotides, the CDR3 is TGTGCCTGGGGGCGGATAAGTTCACCCCTCCACTTT. It encodes CAWGRISSPLHF.